These 28 T cell receptor beta chains came from one sample sequenced in a study of blood T cell repertoires in COVID-19. Libraries were prepared by immunoSEQ multiplex PCR; TCRdb keeps only in-frame clonotypes and omits some of them. Of about 200,000 clones listed, around 80% were seen once; the top ten hold under 15%. Sequencing was performed on peripheral blood. The receptors were sampled from a human donor in a cohort sampled during active COVID-19.

The rearrangement links TRBV18 to TRBJ2-7; TRBD2 might be the D (6 bases). The CDR3 is 19 residues long. V was trimmed by 2 bases and J by 6 bases, leaving 29 bases between them. CDR1 KGHSH and CDR2 LQKENI come from the germline V gene. The CDR3 DNA reads as TGTGCCAGCTCACCAGTCCATGCAATCGGGACCGCGGGACGAGTCGAGCAGTACTTC. Its protein product is CASSPVHAIGTAGRVEQYF.

The gene calls are TRBV6-5 and TRBJ2-3; the D gene is possibly TRBD2 (6 bases). Trimming cost V 5 bases and J 2 bases, with 14 bases left between them. Germline assignment: CDR1 MNHEY and CDR2 SVGAGI. CDR3 length: 15 amino acids. The CDR3 region has the DNA TGTGCCAGCAGTAAGGCGGGGAAGATCACAGATACGCAGTATTTT. It codes for CASSKAGKITDTQYF.

J is TRBJ2-3 and V is TRBV5-4; TRBD2 matches 11 bases. Looked up from germline, CDR1 is SGHNT and CDR2 is YYREEE (reference sequence). V lost 4 bases, J lost 7 bases, and 8 bases stayed unmatched. This CDR3 has 15 residues. Here the CDR3 DNA reads TGTGCCAGCAGCATAACCGGGACTAGCGGTTATACGCAGTATTTT. Translated: CASSITGTSGYTQYF.

The V call is TRBV15, the J call TRBJ2-1; 8 bases fit TRBD2. CDR1 and CDR2 (germline): LNHNV, YYDKDF (reference sequence). This CDR3 spans 18 amino acids. The V and J ends lost 0 bases and 0 bases, in that order; junction bases with no gene match: 7. Here the CDR3 DNA reads TGTGCCACCAGCAGAGATTACGCGGGAGGATTCTCCTACAATGAGCAGTTCTTC. Encoded protein: CATSRDYAGGFSYNEQFF. The full variable domain, in which reference TRBV15 and TRBJ2-1 provide the parts outside the CDR3, is DAMVIQNPRYQVTQFGKPVTLSCSQTLNHNVMYWYQQKSSQAPKLLFHYYDKDFNNEADTPDNFQSRRPNTSFCFLDIRSPGLGDTAMYLCATSRDYAGGFSYNEQFFGPGTRLTVL.

The chain has TRBV3-1 (or the pseudogene TRBV3-2) and TRBJ2-1, with 8 bases matching TRBD2. Per the germline V gene, CDR1 is LGHDT and CDR2 is YNNKEL (reference sequence). This CDR3 spans 14 amino acids. The junction had 5 bases not matched to a gene; V was cut back by 3 bases and J by 7 bases. CDR3 sequence (DNA): TGTGCCAGCAGCCAGCCCAGACTAGCGAATGAGCAGTTCTTC. Residues: CASSQPRLANEQFF.

CDR3 sequence: CASSPWQREAYEQYF. The CDR3 region has the DNA TGTGCCAGCAGCCCCTGGCAGCGGGAGGCCTACGAGCAGTACTTC. The V and J genes are TRBV7-2 and TRBJ2-7, with 9 bases fitting TRBD2. The CDR3 length is 15 residues. With V trimmed by 5 bases and J by 2 bases, 7 bases remained unmatched. Germline V CDR1 and CDR2: SGHTA, FQGNSA.

V usage is TRBV3-1 (or the pseudogene TRBV3-2) and J usage is TRBJ2-7; no firm D call. Germline-derived CDR1 and CDR2 are LGHDT and YNNKEL (reference sequence). The CDR3 contains 12 residues. Trimming stripped 1 base from V and 7 bases from J, with 8 bases between. The CDR3 spells CASSQVPREQYF. CDR3 nucleotides: TGTGCCAGCAGCCAAGTTCCTAGAGAGCAGTACTTC.

The rearrangement joins TRBV20-1 to TRBJ1-6; TRBD1 matches 7 bases. Germline loops: CDR1 DFQATT, CDR2 SNEGSKA (reference sequence). This CDR3 contains 14 residues. The V and J ends lost 3 bases and 10 bases, in that order; junction bases with no gene match: 9. CDR3 protein: CSASPRQGVSPLHF. In nucleotides, the CDR3 is TGCAGTGCTAGTCCTCGACAGGGAGTCTCACCCCTCCACTTT.

This chain links TRBV20-1 with TRBJ2-1; no reliable D call. The germline V gene has CDR1 DFQATT and CDR2 SNEGSKA (reference sequence). V dropped 3 bases and J dropped 4 bases, with 4 bases sitting between them. The CDR3 covers 11 residues. The CDR3 DNA reads as TGCAGTGCTAGGACTTACAATGAGCAGTTCTTC. It encodes CSARTYNEQFF.

The rearrangement uses TRBV5-4 and TRBJ2-7, with TRBD2 identical over 7 bases. The CDR3 contains 15 residues. The J segment lost 0 bases and the V segment lost 4 bases, leaving 7 bases of the junction unmatched. Germline V gene data show CDR1 as SGHNT and CDR2 as YYREEE (reference sequence). Written as DNA, the CDR3 is TGTGCCAGCAGCCGAAGCGGGATAAGCTCCTACGAGCAGTACTTC. This encodes CASSRSGISSYEQYF.

This clone was observed a single time. The chain combines TRBV4-1 with TRBJ2-1, with D maybe TRBD2 (6 bases). Germline lookup yields CDR1 MGHRA and CDR2 YSYEKL. The CDR3 consists of 18 residues. Trimming took 0 bases from V and 3 from J, leaving 18 bases between them. CDR3 coding DNA: TGCGCCAGCAGCCAAGACCAAAGTATTGCGGGGTACTACAATGAGCAGTTCTTC. The encoded protein is CASSQDQSIAGYYNEQFF.

This chain joins TRBV27 and TRBJ2-1; D possibly corresponds to TRBD1 (6 bases). V gave up 5 bases and J gave up 2 bases, with 7 bases separating them. Germline CDR1 and CDR2: MNHEY and SMNVEV (reference sequence). The CDR3 sequence is 13 residues long. DNA of the CDR3: TGTGCCAGCAGTCACAGGGCCTACAATGAGCAGTTCTTC. It translates to CASSHRAYNEQFF.

V is TRBV5-6 and J is TRBJ2-1; D not resolved. Per germline, CDR1 SGHDT and CDR2 YYEEEE. This CDR3 has 15 amino acids. V lost 2 bases and J lost 2, with 11 bases in between. The CDR3 DNA reads as TGTGCCAGCAGCTTAGTGGGCAGAACCTACAATGAGCAGTTCTTC. This translates into CASSLVGRTYNEQFF.

The count of this clone is one. The chain couples TRBV6-5 to TRBJ2-1, with D unresolved. The CDR3 sequence is 13 residues long. Trimming pared 0 bases from V and 9 bases from J, leaving 9 bases between. The V gene's germline CDR1 is MNHEY and CDR2 SVGAGI. CDR3 in amino acids: CASSYSGKSEQFF. The CDR3 DNA reads TGTGCCAGCAGTTACTCGGGCAAGTCTGAGCAGTTCTTC.

The gene calls are TRBV29-1 and TRBJ2-7; the match to TRBD1 covers 11 bases. This CDR3 has 16 amino acids. Unmatched junction bases numbered 13, after V lost 6 bases and J lost 3 bases. CDR1 is SQVTM, CDR2 ANQGSEA, per germline. The CDR3 loop is CSVARTRTGGSYEQYF. CDR3 DNA: TGCAGCGTCGCCCGCACCAGGACAGGGGGCAGCTACGAGCAGTACTTC.

In its sample, this clone was seen once. This chain uses TRBV2 with TRBJ2-5; 7 positions match TRBD1. Germline V gene data show CDR1 as SNHLY and CDR2 as FYNNEI. The length of the CDR3 is 15 residues. J was trimmed by 3 bases and V by 4 bases; bases with no gene match: 8. The CDR3 DNA sequence: TGTGCCAGCAGTGCAGGGGGTCTGAGTGAAGAGACCCAGTACTTC. Translation: CASSAGGLSEETQYF.

This clone occurred once. The chain is built from TRBV21-1 and TRBJ2-7; the table's D call of TRBD2 was not tested on the DNA. TRBV21-1 is termed a pseudogene. This CDR3 region has 18 residues. CDR3 residues: CASSKDAPCSGITREQYF. In DNA, the CDR3 is TGTGCCAGCAGCAAAGACGCCCCGTGTAGCGGGATAACGAGGGAGCAGTACTTC.

The gene calls are TRBV7-2 and TRBJ2-1; no clear D. The V end was cut by 1 base, the J end by 6 bases, with 13 bases between. CDR3 length: 15 amino acids. Per the germline V gene, CDR1 is SGHTA and CDR2 is FQGNSA. CDR3 region: CASSLVKLGFNEQFF. The CDR3 DNA reads as TGTGCCAGCAGCTTAGTTAAGCTAGGTTTCAATGAGCAGTTCTTC.

This chain uses TRBV5-1 with TRBJ2-7, with D possibly matching TRBD1 (5 bases). Germline V gene data show CDR1 as SGHRS and CDR2 as YFSETQ. V lost 0 bases, J lost 6 bases, and 13 bases lay in between. The length of the CDR3 is 14 residues. CDR3 sequence: CASSLVELGLEQYF. In DNA form, the CDR3 reads TGCGCCAGCAGCTTGGTTGAGTTGGGGCTCGAGCAGTACTTC.

The chain has TRBV7-9 and TRBJ1-4; 7 positions agree with TRBD1. Germline CDR1 reads SEHNR; CDR2 reads FQNEAQ (reference sequence). The CDR3 spans 15 residues. The V gene end was trimmed by 3 bases and the J gene end by 3 bases; junction bases not matched to a gene: 4. The CDR3 loop reads CASSLAGTANEKLFF. DNA for the CDR3: TGTGCCAGCAGCTTGGCGGGGACAGCTAATGAAAAACTGTTTTTT. Supplemented by reference TRBV7-9 and TRBJ1-4, the full variable domain reads DTGVSQNPRHKITKRGQNVTFRCDPISEHNRLYWYRQTLGQGPEFLTYFQNEAQLEKSRLLSDRFSAERPKGSFSTLEIQRTEQGDSAMYLCASSLAGTANEKLFFGSGTQLSVL.

The gene calls are TRBV7-9 and TRBJ2-3; 9 bases line up with TRBD2. Germline CDR1 is SEHNR and CDR2 is FQNEAQ (reference sequence). Trimming removed 9 bases from V and 6 bases from J; junction bases left unmatched: 16. This CDR3 is built from 16 residues. Written as DNA, the CDR3 is TGTGCCAGATGGCCTCGGGCAGCGGGAGGCGGGGATACGCAGTATTTT. It is translated as CARWPRAAGGGDTQYF. The whole variable domain, remainder taken from reference TRBV7-9 and TRBJ2-3, is DTGVSQNPRHKITKRGQNVTFRCDPISEHNRLYWYRQTLGQGPEFLTYFQNEAQLEKSRLLSDRFSAERPKGSFSTLEIQRTEQGDSAMYLCARWPRAAGGGDTQYFGPGTRLTVL.

The rearrangement joins TRBV18 to TRBJ2-5; maybe TRBD2 (8 bases). With 2 bases removed from V and 2 bases from J, the gap between germline ends came to 18 bases. Germline V gene data show CDR1 as KGHSH and CDR2 as LQKENI. The CDR3 extends over 17 amino acids. The CDR3 region is CASSPWTGLASQETQYF. The CDR3 DNA reads TGTGCCAGCTCACCATGGACAGGACTAGCCTCGCAAGAGACCCAGTACTTC.

The chain carries TRBV7-9 and TRBJ2-7, with 11 bases fitting TRBD2. Germline V gene sequence: CDR1 SEHNR, CDR2 FQNEAQ (reference sequence). V lost 3 bases, J lost 2 bases, and 6 bases stayed unmatched. There are 16 residues in the CDR3. DNA of the CDR3: TGTGCCAGCAGCTTGGGACTAGCGGAGGGGGCCTACGAGCAGTACTTC. Its protein product is CASSLGLAEGAYEQYF.

In this sample, this clone turned up a few times. The gene calls are TRBV20-1 and TRBJ2-7; 7 bases match TRBD2. The germline CDR1 and CDR2 sequences are DFQATT and SNEGSKA (reference sequence). V shed 3 bases and J 5 bases; nucleotides not matched to a gene: 7. This CDR3 comprises 13 residues. The CDR3: CSASYSGVNEQYF. In nucleotides, the CDR3 is TGCAGTGCTAGTTACAGCGGGGTCAACGAGCAGTACTTC.

The chain joins TRBV7-9 to TRBJ1-2; TRBD1 might be the D (5 bases). The ends were cut back, 1 base at V and 9 bases at J, with 15 bases in the middle. CDR1 and CDR2 (germline): SEHNR, FQNEAQ (reference sequence). The CDR3 is 14 amino acids. The CDR3 reads CASSLGVAGLSYTF. The CDR3 DNA is TGTGCCAGCAGCTTAGGGGTGGCAGGGTTGAGCTACACCTTC. Together with reference TRBV7-9 and TRBJ1-2, the CDR3 gives the full variable domain: DTGVSQNPRHKITKRGQNVTFRCDPISEHNRLYWYRQTLGQGPEFLTYFQNEAQLEKSRLLSDRFSAERPKGSFSTLEIQRTEQGDSAMYLCASSLGVAGLSYTFGSGTRLTVV.

The gene calls are TRBV7-2 and TRBJ2-1; 10 bases match TRBD2. CDR1 is SGHTA and CDR2 is FQGNSA in the germline V gene. Unmatched junction bases numbered 9, after V lost 7 bases and J lost 6 bases. CDR3 size: 15 residues. The CDR3 DNA follows: TGTGCCAGCAAGTCGCTAGCGGGAGTCGGCAATGAGCAGTTCTTC. This codes for CASKSLAGVGNEQFF.

This clone was found once. J is TRBJ1-4 and V is TRBV30; 10 bases agree with TRBD1. Trimming at V came to 1 base and at J to 8 bases, leaving 4 bases not matched to a gene. Germline CDR1 reads GTSNPN; CDR2 reads SVGIG (reference sequence). CDR3 length equals 14 residues. The CDR3 sequence is CAWSGQGAREKLFF. In nucleotides, the CDR3 is TGTGCCTGGAGTGGACAGGGGGCGAGGGAAAAACTGTTTTTT.

CDR3 sequence (DNA): TGTGCCAGCAGCCAAGCTAGCGGGAGGACCTACAATGAGCAGTTCTTC. Its protein is CASSQASGRTYNEQFF. The chain links TRBV5-5 to TRBJ2-1; 11 bases agree with TRBD2. CDR1 and CDR2 from the germline V gene are SGHKS and YYEKEE (reference sequence). V lost 4 bases and J lost 2; bases outside the gene matches: 5. The CDR3 extends over 16 amino acids. Filled out from reference TRBV5-5 and TRBJ2-1, the complete variable domain reads DAGVTQSPTHLIKTRGQQVTLRCSPISGHKSVSWYQQVLGQGPQFIFQYYEKEERGRGNFPDRFSARQFPNYSSELNVNALLLGDSALYLCASSQASGRTYNEQFFGPGTRLTVL.